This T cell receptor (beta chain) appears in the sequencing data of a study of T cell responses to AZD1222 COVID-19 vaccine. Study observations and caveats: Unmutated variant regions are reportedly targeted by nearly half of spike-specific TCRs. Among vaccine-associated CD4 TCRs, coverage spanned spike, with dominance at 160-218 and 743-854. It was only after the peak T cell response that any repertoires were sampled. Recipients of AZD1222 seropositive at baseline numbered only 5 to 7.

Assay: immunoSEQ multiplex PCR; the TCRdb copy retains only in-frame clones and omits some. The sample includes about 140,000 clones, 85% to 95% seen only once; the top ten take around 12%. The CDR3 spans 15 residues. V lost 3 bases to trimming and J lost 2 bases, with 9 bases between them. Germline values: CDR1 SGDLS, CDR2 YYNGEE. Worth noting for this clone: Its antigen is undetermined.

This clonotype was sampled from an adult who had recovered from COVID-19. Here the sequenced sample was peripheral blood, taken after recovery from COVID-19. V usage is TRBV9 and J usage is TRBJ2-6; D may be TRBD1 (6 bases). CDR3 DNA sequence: TGTGCCAGCAGCGCACAGGGAGCTGGGGCCAACGTCCTGACTTTC. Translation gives CASSAQGAGANVLTF.